This is a list of T cell receptor beta chains from one sample in a study of cytomegalovirus exposure and HLA in healthy donors. Sequenced by immunoSEQ multiplex PCR; TCRdb stores in-frame clones only, minus some. The table has about 37,000 clones, 80% to 90% seen once. Input material: PBMCs. The receptors shown here come from a woman aged 35 to 49 in good health and CMV-seronegative. Each CDR3 is given with its conserved first and last residue.

TRBJ2-3	TRBV5-6	14	CASSPSGARGTQYF
TRBJ2-2	TRBV7-2	14	CASSLDKGTGELFF
TRBJ2-1	TRBV15	13	CATSRVIESEQFF
TRBJ2-1	TRBV5-1	15	CASRNTGTAINEQFF
TRBJ1-2	TRBV7-2	18	CASSLKFRQTQGAVGYTF
TRBJ1-2	TRBV7-6	15	CASSLRTGGWGDYTF
TRBJ2-5	TRBV7-2	13	CASSSPGQMAQYF
TRBJ1-1	TRBV29-1	12	CSVGRGWTEAFF
TRBJ1-1	TRBV2	18	CASSGGVEGREMNTEAFF
TRBJ1-6	TRBV6-5	15	CASTPTQGSISPLHF
TRBJ2-1	TRBV27	15	CASSLTVGGSNEQFF
TRBJ1-5	TRBV28	18	CASSLRLWGQGGGQPQHF
TRBJ1-1	TRBV2	15	CASRNSDRGQNEAFF
TRBJ2-7	TRBV4-1	15	CASSQEGKGIYEQYF
TRBJ2-2	TRBV7-2	16	CASSLGAGGNTGELFF
TRBJ2-1	TRBV21-1	17	CASSKGITGNPYNEQFF
TRBJ2-2	TRBV5-8	13	CASSLNRAGELFF
TRBJ1-1	TRBV19	14	CASGLNSQNTEAFF
TRBJ2-2	TRBV6-1	15	CASTSGTDNTGELFF
TRBJ2-7	TRBV7-9	15	CASSPRDRSSYEQYF
TRBJ1-1	TRBV6-1	14	CASSEAGTYTEAFF
TRBJ2-2	TRBV4-1	18	CASSQGGLRNSNTGELFF
TRBJ2-3	TRBV11-3	14	CASSSDSGSDTQYF
TRBJ1-2	TRBV9	12	CASSVNPYGYTF
TRBJ2-3	TRBV6-4	16	CASSATSGGPTDTQYF
TRBJ2-1	TRBV19	16	CASSPKRGASYNEQFF
TRBJ1-5	TRBV6-6	13	CASSFSANQPQHF
TRBJ1-5	TRBV6-5	14	CASSPRQNNQPQHF
TRBJ2-5	TRBV7-2	13	CASSFGPSETQYF
TRBJ1-2	TRBV6-5	16	CASSWGTGRANYGYTF
TRBJ1-2	TRBV6-5	16	CASSSDRVYLTYGYTF
TRBJ2-2	TRBV7-2	15	CASSSKRQGARELFF
TRBJ1-2	TRBV4-3	16	CASSQVGTGTNYGYTF
TRBJ2-1	TRBV15	16	CATSRDAAGGTNEQFF
TRBJ2-2	TRBV25-1	15	CASRPGTGVTGELFF
TRBJ1-1	TRBV2	16	CASSEDRWARGTEAFF
TRBJ1-4	TRBV2	12	CASSLTDLKLFF
TRBJ1-1	TRBV11-3	13	CASSQAGDTEAFF
TRBJ1-2	TRBV2	13	CASSGGTGIGYTF
TRBJ1-6	TRBV28	15	CASSSPGQGNSPLHF
TRBJ1-4	TRBV11-2	14	CASSSLSHPEKLFF
TRBJ1-4	TRBV29-1	14	CSGRGAATNEKLFF
TRBJ1-1	TRBV7-2	19	CASSLAWSSLGRANTEAFF
TRBJ2-3	TRBV29-1	12	CSADRGSDTQYF
TRBJ1-5	TRBV28	15	CASSLTGGGNQPQHF
TRBJ2-3	TRBV28	13	CASSQTPGVTQYF
TRBJ2-1	TRBV14	13	CASSQERSPRQFF
TRBJ1-2	TRBV29-1	17	CSVEEMWGDRLNYGYTF
TRBJ2-3	TRBV15	16	CATSRDQTGGTDTQYF
TRBJ2-3	TRBV2	15	CASSGGGRAGSKSYF
TRBJ2-1	TRBV6-1	14	CASKTGGIYNEQFF
TRBJ1-3	TRBV5-1	16	CASTKSGTGSGNTIYF
TRBJ2-6	TRBV11-2	16	CASSLGLASGANVLTF
TRBJ1-5	TRBV19	16	CASSPSGARGIKPQHF
TRBJ2-5	TRBV2	15	CASRTGAPYQETQYF
TRBJ2-1	TRBV20-1	10	CSPMGGEQFF
TRBJ2-3	TRBV30	14	CAWRLARRTDTQYF
TRBJ2-3	TRBV7-9	12	CASSPLGDTQYF
TRBJ2-3	TRBV29-1	13	CSALAGGLDTQYF
TRBJ2-7	TRBV27	16	CASSLSFGGGSYEQYF